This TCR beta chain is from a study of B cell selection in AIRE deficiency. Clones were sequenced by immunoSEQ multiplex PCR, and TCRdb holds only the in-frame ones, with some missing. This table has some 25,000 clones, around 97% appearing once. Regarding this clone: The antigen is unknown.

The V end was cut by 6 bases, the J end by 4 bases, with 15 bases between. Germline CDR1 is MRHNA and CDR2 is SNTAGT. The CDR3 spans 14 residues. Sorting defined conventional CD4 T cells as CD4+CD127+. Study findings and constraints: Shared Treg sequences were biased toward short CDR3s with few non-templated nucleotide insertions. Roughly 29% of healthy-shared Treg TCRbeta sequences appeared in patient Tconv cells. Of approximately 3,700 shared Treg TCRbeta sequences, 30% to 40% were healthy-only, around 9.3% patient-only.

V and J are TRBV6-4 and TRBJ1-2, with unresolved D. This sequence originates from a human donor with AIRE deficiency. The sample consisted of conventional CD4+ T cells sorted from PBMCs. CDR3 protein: CASRETPRSYGYTF. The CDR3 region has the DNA TGTGCCAGCAGGGAGACACCCAGGAGCTATGGCTACACCTTC.